These 22 T cell receptor beta chains share one sample of origin, sequenced in a study of T cells in Graves' hyperthyroidism and ophthalmopathy. From RNA transcripts, TCR beta CDR3 regions were amplified. Initially, a first-round RT-PCR of the TCR CDR3 employed the HTBI primer set. TCRdb re-called the multiplex PCR reads through MiXCR, storing one row per CDR3 protein. The repertoire includes about 640,000 distinct CDR3 sequences, about a fifth of them detected once, and 34% sits in the top ten. The sequencing sample was made of blood. Receptor source: a man aged 25 to 40 with Graves' ophthalmopathy.

The chain joins TRBV30 to TRBJ2-1, with 7 bases lining up with TRBD2. Germline loops: CDR1 GTSNPN, CDR2 SVGIG (reference sequence). This CDR3 comprises 16 residues. V lost 0 bases and J lost 0; bases outside the gene matches: 5. The CDR3 nucleotides are TGTGCCTGGAGTGTACTAGGCGGGAGCTCCTACAATGAGCAGTTCTTC. This translates into CAWSVLGGSSYNEQFF.

V usage is TRBV4-2 and J usage is TRBJ2-3; TRBD1 matches 10 bases. The length of the CDR3 is 16 residues. From germline, CDR1 is LGHNA and CDR2 YNFKEQ. V was clipped by 1 base and J by 4 bases; unmatched bases: 5. As DNA, the CDR3 is TGTGCCAGCAGCCAAGTCGGGACAGGGGACGCAGATACGCAGTATTTT. Its protein product is CASSQVGTGDADTQYF.

This clonotype was observed a handful of times. The rearrangement joins TRBV25-1 to TRBJ2-3; 9 bases fit TRBD2. CDR1 is MGHDK and CDR2 is SYGVNS in the germline V gene. This CDR3 spans 16 amino acids. Trimming at V came to 0 bases and at J to 4 bases, leaving 5 bases not matched to a gene. The CDR3 DNA reads TGTGCCAGCAGTGAATATATTAGCGGGAGACCAGATACGCAGTATTTT. This encodes CASSEYISGRPDTQYF. The complete variable domain, with remaining parts taken from reference TRBV25-1 and TRBJ2-3, reads EADIYQTPRYLVIGTGKKITLECSQTMGHDKMYWYQQDPGMELHLIHYSYGVNSTEKGDLSSESTVSRIRTEHFPLTLESARPSHTSQYLCASSEYISGRPDTQYFGPGTRLTVL.

Only a few counts were recorded for this clonotype. This chain links TRBV28 with TRBJ1-5; 8 bases match TRBD1. V lost 7 bases, J lost 7 bases, and 15 bases stayed unmatched. CDR1 and CDR2 (germline): MDHEN, SYDVKM. The CDR3 has 16 residues. For the CDR3, the DNA is TGTGCCAGCACCTCTGGGCTCCAGGGGGCTTGGCAGCCCCAGCATTTT. This sequence encodes CASTSGLQGAWQPQHF.

This clonotype was counted between two and nine times. CDR3 nucleotides: TGTGCCACCAGTGACCCCACCGGGACCGCGCCTTACGAGCAGTACTTC. This gives the protein CATSDPTGTAPYEQYF. The J gene is TRBJ2-7, the V gene TRBV24-1; D may match TRBD1 or TRBD2 (5 bases each). The CDR3 loop spans 16 amino acids. Germline V gene lookup returns CDR1 KGHDR and CDR2 SFDVKD. The V end was cut by 4 bases, the J end by 4 bases, with 19 bases between.

This clonotype was seen many times. The chain uses TRBV12-3 or TRBV12-4 and TRBJ2-1; 11 bases agree with TRBD1. The V segment lost 6 bases and the J segment 6 bases; nucleotides outside the gene matches: 7. The CDR3 loop spans 15 amino acids. Here the CDR3 reads CASRSGQGAANEQFF. The CDR3 DNA follows: TGTGCCAGCAGATCCGGACAGGGGGCCGCCAATGAGCAGTTCTTC.

This clonotype was seen only a few times. In DNA form, the CDR3 reads TGCGCCAGCAGCCAAGAGGGTGGTCCCGTCGATACGCAGTATTTT. It encodes CASSQEGGPVDTQYF. The genes are TRBV4-1 and TRBJ2-3; D not resolved. With 0 bases removed from V and 6 bases from J, the gap between germline ends came to 13 bases. The CDR3 contains 15 residues. The V gene's germline CDR1 is MGHRA and CDR2 YSYEKL.

This clonotype was detected a few times. This chain's CDR3 is CASSYSSWDNSYNEQFF. DNA for the CDR3: TGTGCCAGCAGTTACTCGAGTTGGGACAACTCCTACAATGAGCAGTTCTTC. The rearrangement joins TRBV6-5 to TRBJ2-1; possibly TRBD1 for D (6 bases). Per germline, CDR1 MNHEY and CDR2 SVGAGI. The CDR3 has 17 amino acids. V dropped 0 bases and J dropped 0 bases, with 12 bases sitting between them.

On this clonotype itself: This CDR3 fails to terminate in the conserved phenylalanine or tryptophan, so it likely reflects a read error. The genes are TRBV28 and TRBJ1-2; TRBD1 is a possible D gene (6 bases). Trimming cost V 6 bases and J 3 bases, with 23 bases left between them. CDR3 length: 17 amino acids. Germline lookup yields CDR1 MDHEN and CDR2 SYDVKM. Here the CDR3 DNA reads TGTGCCAGCAGCTCAGCCACAGGACAGAGGCCCGACTATGGCTACACCCTC. Protein: CASSSATGQRPDYGYTL.

This clonotype was observed a handful of times. The chain links TRBV20-1 to TRBJ2-2; 10 nucleotides align to TRBD2. V lost 0 bases and J lost 5; bases outside the gene matches: 3. The CDR3 totals 15 residues. The germline V gene encodes CDR1 DFQATT and CDR2 SNEGSKA (reference sequence). CDR3 in DNA: TGCAGTGCTAGAGATGGACTAGCGGAAACCGGGGAGCTGTTTTTT. Translated, it gives CSARDGLAETGELFF.

This clonotype was recorded at least ten times. The chain uses TRBV11-2 and TRBJ2-4; D is unclear. The length of the CDR3 is 16 residues. In germline, CDR1 is SGHAT, CDR2 FQNNGV. V was clipped by 1 base and J by 0 bases, with 10 bases between them. CDR3 sequence reads: CASSLGQELAKNIQYF. CDR3 nucleotides: TGTGCCAGCAGCTTAGGGCAGGAACTAGCCAAAAACATTCAGTACTTC.

This clonotype was recorded at least ten times. The CDR3 reads CAWSRGTSGYNEQFF. CDR3 bases: TGTGCCTGGAGTCGCGGGACTAGCGGTTACAATGAGCAGTTCTTC. V usage is TRBV30 and J usage is TRBJ2-1; 11 nucleotides agree with TRBD2. Trimming removed 2 bases from V and 4 bases from J; junction bases left unmatched: 4. Germline V gene data show CDR1 as GTSNPN and CDR2 as SVGIG (reference sequence). The CDR3 has 15 residues.

This clonotype has ten or more counts. V and J are TRBV2 and TRBJ2-1; D gene unclear. Germline loops: CDR1 SNHLY, CDR2 FYNNEI. Trimming cost V 1 base and J 8 bases, with 9 bases left between them. The CDR3 runs to 13 residues. CDR3 loop: CASSEGPGDEQFF. The CDR3 bases are TGTGCCAGCAGTGAAGGGCCGGGCGATGAGCAGTTCTTC.

This clonotype showed up many times. The chain uses TRBV11-2 and TRBJ1-6; 11 bases line up with TRBD1. The ends lost 4 bases at V and 5 bases at J; junction bases unmatched: 7. The CDR3 totals 17 residues. Germline V lookup: CDR1 SGHAT, CDR2 FQNNGV. The CDR3 region is CASSSMWTGGHNSPLHF. The CDR3 nucleotides read TGTGCCAGCAGCTCAATGTGGACAGGGGGCCATAATTCACCCCTCCACTTT.

The CDR3 region is CASSHVGQGVGEQYF. The CDR3 coding sequence is TGTGCCAGCTCTCATGTAGGACAGGGCGTTGGCGAGCAGTACTTC. The genes are TRBV18 and TRBJ2-7; 8 bases map to TRBD1. The trim removed 6 bases at V and 6 bases at J, leaving 13 bases unmatched. CDR1 and CDR2 (germline): KGHSH, LQKENI. This CDR3 spans 15 amino acids.

This clonotype was detected only a few times. As DNA, the CDR3 is TGTGCCAGCTCACCCCACAGGGACTCACCCCTCCACTTT. It codes for CASSPHRDSPLHF. The chain couples TRBV18 to TRBJ1-6, with a weak D call TRBD1 (6 bases). The germline V gene encodes CDR1 KGHSH and CDR2 LQKENI. Trimming took 3 bases from V and 10 from J, leaving 10 bases between them. There are 13 residues in the CDR3.

This clonotype has a handful of counts. The chain recombines TRBV6-5 with TRBJ2-3; D not certain. Per germline, CDR1 MNHEY and CDR2 SVGAGI. Trimming pared 6 bases from V and 4 bases from J, leaving 11 bases between. The CDR3 has 13 residues. CDR3 sequence reads: CASSYTTADTQYF. DNA of the CDR3: TGTGCCAGCAGCTATACGACCGCAGATACGCAGTATTTT.

This sequence joins TRBV14 and TRBJ2-1; D call uncertain. With 0 bases removed from V and 1 base from J, the gap between germline ends came to 7 bases. CDR1 SGHDN and CDR2 FVKESK come from the germline V gene. The CDR3 length is 15 residues. The CDR3 loop is CASSQEELSYNEQFF. CDR3 coding DNA: TGTGCCAGCAGCCAAGAAGAGCTTTCCTACAATGAGCAGTTCTTC. Full variable domain (missing parts from reference TRBV14 and TRBJ2-1): EAGVTQFPSHSVIEKGQTVTLRCDPISGHDNLYWYRRVMGKEIKFLLHFVKESKQDESGMPNNRFLAERTGGTYSTLKVQPAELEDSGVYFCASSQEELSYNEQFFGPGTRLTVL.

This clonotype was observed at least ten times. The chain carries TRBV7-8 and TRBJ2-1; TRBD2 matches 11 bases. Germline V lookup: CDR1 SGHVS, CDR2 FQNEAQ. V dropped 5 bases and J dropped 5; count of bases not matched to a gene: 5. CDR3 size: 15 residues. The CDR3 here is CASSKLAGVDNEQFF. The CDR3 DNA is TGTGCCAGCAGCAAACTAGCGGGAGTTGACAATGAGCAGTTCTTC.

The V call is TRBV5-1, the J call TRBJ2-7, with D unclear. Germline V gene lookup returns CDR1 SGHRS and CDR2 YFSETQ. This CDR3 spans 15 amino acids. V was clipped by 5 bases and J by 4 bases, with 19 bases between them. Here the CDR3 reads CASRTAPGPLYEQYF. The CDR3 bases are TGCGCCAGCAGAACCGCACCGGGTCCTCTTTACGAGCAGTACTTC. The variable domain in full, completed from reference TRBV5-1 and TRBJ2-7, reads KAGVTQTPRYLIKTRGQQVTLSCSPISGHRSVSWYQQTPGQGLQFLFEYFSETQRNKGNFPGRFSGRQFSNSRSEMNVSTLELGDSALYLCASRTAPGPLYEQYFGPGTRLTVT.

This clonotype has ten or more counts. This chain connects TRBV4-3 to TRBJ2-3; maybe TRBD2 (5 bases). This CDR3 comprises 15 residues. In germline, CDR1 is LGHNA, CDR2 YSLEER. Trimming took 1 base from V and 4 from J, leaving 12 bases between them. The CDR3, as DNA: TGCGCCAGCAGCCAAGTTCCGGGAATGCCAGATACGCAGTATTTT. Its translation: CASSQVPGMPDTQYF.

This clonotype was detected many times. The J gene is TRBJ2-5, the V gene TRBV28; 7 nucleotides match TRBD2. The CDR3 runs to 16 residues. The V and J ends lost 4 bases and 3 bases, in that order; junction bases with no gene match: 11. The germline V gene has CDR1 MDHEN and CDR2 SYDVKM. CDR3 coding DNA: TGTGCCAGCAGTTCCGCAGCGGCGGGAGCGGAAGAGACCCAGTACTTC. Translation: CASSSAAAGAEETQYF.